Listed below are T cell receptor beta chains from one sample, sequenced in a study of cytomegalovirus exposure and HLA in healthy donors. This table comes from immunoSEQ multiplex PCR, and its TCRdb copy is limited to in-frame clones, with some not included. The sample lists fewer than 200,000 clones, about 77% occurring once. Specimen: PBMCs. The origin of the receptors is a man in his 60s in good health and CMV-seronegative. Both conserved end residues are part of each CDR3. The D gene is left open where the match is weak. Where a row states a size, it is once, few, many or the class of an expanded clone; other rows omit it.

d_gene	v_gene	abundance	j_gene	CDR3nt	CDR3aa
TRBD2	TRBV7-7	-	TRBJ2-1	TGTGCTAGCAGCTTTGGGACTAGCGGGGGGTTCAATGAGCAGTTCTTC	CASSFGTSGGFNEQFF
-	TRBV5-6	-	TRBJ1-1	TGTGCCAGCAGCTTGAATGCGGGGGTTGGCACTGAAGCTTTCTTT	CASSLNAGVGTEAFF
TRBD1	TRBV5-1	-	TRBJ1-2	TGCGCCAGCAGCAGGGACAGCCCCTATGGCTACACCTTC	CASSRDSPYGYTF
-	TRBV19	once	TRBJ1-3	TGTGCCAGTACGCCCCTCGTCCGGAACACCATATATTTT	CASTPLVRNTIYF
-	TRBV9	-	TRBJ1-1	TGTGCCAGCAGCGCTGGGGGCGCGGGTTTGAACACTGAAGCTTTCTTT	CASSAGGAGLNTEAFF
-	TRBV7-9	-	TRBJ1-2	TGTTCCAGCAGCTTCCCCATGTCGGGGGAGAACTATGGCTACACCTTC	CSSSFPMSGENYGYTF
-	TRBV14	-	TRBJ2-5	TGTGCCAGCAGCCAAGAAGTAAGCATGGAGACCCAGTACTTC	CASSQEVSMETQYF
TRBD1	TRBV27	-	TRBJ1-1	TGTGCCAGCAGTCCCTATCGGACAGGGGAAACTGAAGCTTTCTTT	CASSPYRTGETEAFF
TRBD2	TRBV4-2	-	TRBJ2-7	TGTGCCAGCAGCCAAGAGCTAGCGGGAGGTCAACCCTACGAGCAGTACTTC	CASSQELAGGQPYEQYF
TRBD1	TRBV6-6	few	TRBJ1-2	TGTGCCAGCAGTTATGGGCAGGGGGACATCTATGGCTACACCTTC	CASSYGQGDIYGYTF
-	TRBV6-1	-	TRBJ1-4	TGTGCCACCCACGGACTGATCGAGAGTACACTGTTTTTT	CATHGLIESTLFF
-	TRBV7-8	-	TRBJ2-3	TGTGCCAGCAGCTTTCTGTCCAGCGGTGGCACAGATACGCAGTATTTT	CASSFLSSGGTDTQYF
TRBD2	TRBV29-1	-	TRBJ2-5	TGCAGCGTTGAAGGGACTAGCGGGGGGGCCGACGGAGGCGAGACCCAGTACTTC	CSVEGTSGGADGGETQYF
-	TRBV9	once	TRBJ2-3	TGTGCCAGCAGCGTATCAGCGGTTGGAGATACGCAGTATTTT	CASSVSAVGDTQYF
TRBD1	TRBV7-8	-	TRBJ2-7	TGTGCCAGCAGCTTATTGCGGGACAGGGGTTACGAGCAGTACTTC	CASSLLRDRGYEQYF
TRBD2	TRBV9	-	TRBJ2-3	TGTGCCAGCAGCGTTAATTATGGGGAGGGCCCAGGCACAGATACGCAGTATTTT	CASSVNYGEGPGTDTQYF
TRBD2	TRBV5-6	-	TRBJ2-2	TGTGCCAGCAGCTTGGAACTAGCGGGAGGAACCGGGGAGCTGTTTTTT	CASSLELAGGTGELFF
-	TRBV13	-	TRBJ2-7	TGTGCCAGCAGCTCCCGGGACTCTAACTCCTACGAGCAGTACTTC	CASSSRDSNSYEQYF
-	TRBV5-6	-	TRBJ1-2	TGTGCCAGCAGCTTGACCCAACAGGATGGCTACACCTTC	CASSLTQQDGYTF
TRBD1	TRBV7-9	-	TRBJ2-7	TGTGCCAGCAGCTTAGTAGGCCAGGGGGTCGCCGAGCAGTACTTC	CASSLVGQGVAEQYF
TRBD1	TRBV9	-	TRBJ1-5	TGTGCCAGCAGCGTGGGGACAGGGGAAAGCAATCAGCCCCAGCATTTT	CASSVGTGESNQPQHF
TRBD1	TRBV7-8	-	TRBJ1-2	TGTGCCAGCAGAGGAAAGGGACAGGACCCTTATGGCTACACCTTC	CASRGKGQDPYGYTF
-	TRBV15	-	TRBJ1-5	TGTGCCACCAGCAGAGATTTGGAGGATCAGCCCCAGCATTTT	CATSRDLEDQPQHF
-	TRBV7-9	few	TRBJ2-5	TGTGCCAGCAGCTTAGAGAGGGTTGTAGGGACCCAGTACTTC	CASSLERVVGTQYF
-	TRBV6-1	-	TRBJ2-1	TGTGCCAGCAGTGAACATCGGGGAGCCTACAATGAGCAGTTCTTC	CASSEHRGAYNEQFF
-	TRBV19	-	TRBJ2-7	TGTGCCAGTACCAAATTTTTCAGCGGACAGACGAGCTCCTACGAGCAGTACTTC	CASTKFFSGQTSSYEQYF
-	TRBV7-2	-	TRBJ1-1	TGTGCCAGCAGCCCCGCCCCGGGGATGAACACTGAAGCTTTCTTT	CASSPAPGMNTEAFF
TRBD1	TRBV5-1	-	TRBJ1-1	TGCGCCAGCAGCCCCCGGACAGGGGAAAGGACTGAAGCTTTCTTT	CASSPRTGERTEAFF
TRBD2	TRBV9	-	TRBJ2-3	TGTGCCAGCAGGCAGGGCTCGACTAGCGGGCCCACAGATACGCAGTATTTT	CASRQGSTSGPTDTQYF
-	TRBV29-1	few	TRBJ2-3	TGCAGCGTCAGACTCACCCGAGGGTGGGGCACAGATACGCAGTATTTT	CSVRLTRGWGTDTQYF
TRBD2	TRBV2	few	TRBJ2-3	TGTGCCAGCAGTGAAGCGGGGACTAGCGGGGGATGGACAGATACGCAGTATTTT	CASSEAGTSGGWTDTQYF
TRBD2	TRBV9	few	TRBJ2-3	TGTGCCAGCAGCGCCGGACTAGCTGGGGATACGCAGTATTTT	CASSAGLAGDTQYF
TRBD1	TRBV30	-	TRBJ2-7	TGTGCCTGGGGACAGGGGAGCTCCTACGAGCAGTACTTC	CAWGQGSSYEQYF
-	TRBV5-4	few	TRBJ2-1	TGTGCCAGCAGCTTGGCCTTCAGCGACGATGAGCAGTTCTTC	CASSLAFSDDEQFF
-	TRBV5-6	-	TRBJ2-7	TGTGCCAGCAGCTTGGGGGCCCACGAGCAGTACTTC	CASSLGAHEQYF
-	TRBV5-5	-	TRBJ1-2	TGTGCCAGCATCCCCGGGACTCAGCCGATCCATGGCTACACCTTC	CASIPGTQPIHGYTF
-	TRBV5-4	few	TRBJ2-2	TGTGCCAGCAGCGCGTCAGGGGCTCACACCGGGGAGCTGTTTTTT	CASSASGAHTGELFF
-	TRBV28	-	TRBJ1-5	TGTGCCAGCAGTAAGAACCGACCGGAGAATCAGCCCCAGCATTTT	CASSKNRPENQPQHF
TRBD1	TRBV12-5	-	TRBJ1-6	TGTGCTAGTGGTTTGGTAGACACAGGGGTGGGATCACCCCTCCACTTT	CASGLVDTGVGSPLHF
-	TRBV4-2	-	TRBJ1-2	TGTGCCAGCAGCACCCAGGGTGATGGCTACACCTTC	CASSTQGDGYTF
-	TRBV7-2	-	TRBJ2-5	TGTGCCAGCAGCCCGAGGGCCGGGGAGACCCAGTACTTC	CASSPRAGETQYF
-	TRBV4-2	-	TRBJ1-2	TGTGCCAGCAGCCAACGGGACACTGACTCCCTTAACTATGGCTACACCTTC	CASSQRDTDSLNYGYTF
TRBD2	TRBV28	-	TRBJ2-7	TGTGCCAGCAGGTCCGGGACTAGCGTATACGAGCAGTACTTC	CASRSGTSVYEQYF
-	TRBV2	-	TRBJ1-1	TGTGCCAGCAGTGAGGAGACAGCCGATTTGGGGACTGAAGCTTTCTTT	CASSEETADLGTEAFF
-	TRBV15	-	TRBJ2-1	TGTGCCACCAGCACCCCAGCGCGGGATGAGCAGTTCTTC	CATSTPARDEQFF
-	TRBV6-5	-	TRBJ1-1	TGTGCCAGCAGTTACTCTACAGGGCTTGGGGACACTGAAGCTTTCTTT	CASSYSTGLGDTEAFF
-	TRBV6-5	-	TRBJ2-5	TGTGCCAGCAGTTACTCAGGTGGCGCTACAGGAGAGACCCAGTACTTC	CASSYSGGATGETQYF
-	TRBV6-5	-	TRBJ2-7	TGTGCCAGCAGTTCACCGGGACTTCCCTACGAGCAGTACTTC	CASSSPGLPYEQYF